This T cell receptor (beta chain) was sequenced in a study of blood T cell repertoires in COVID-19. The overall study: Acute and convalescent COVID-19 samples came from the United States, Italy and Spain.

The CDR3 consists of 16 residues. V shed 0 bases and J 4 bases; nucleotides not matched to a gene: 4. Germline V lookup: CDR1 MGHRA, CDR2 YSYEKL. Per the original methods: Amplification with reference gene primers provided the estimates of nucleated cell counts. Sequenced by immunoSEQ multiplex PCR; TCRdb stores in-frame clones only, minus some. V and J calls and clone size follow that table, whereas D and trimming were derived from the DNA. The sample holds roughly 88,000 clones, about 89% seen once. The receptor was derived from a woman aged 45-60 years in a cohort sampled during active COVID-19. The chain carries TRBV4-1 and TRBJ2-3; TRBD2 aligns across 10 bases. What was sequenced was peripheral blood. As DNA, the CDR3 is TGCGCCAGCAGCCAAGATCAGCGGGGGGGATCAGATACGCAGTATTTT. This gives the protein CASSQDQRGGSDTQYF.